This TCR beta chain was profiled in a study of blood T cell repertoires in COVID-19. Study overall: From T cells, B-cell-depleted T cells, or PBMCs came the material, which was cDNA or gDNA.

This CDR3 comprises 16 residues. V lost 4 bases and J lost 5; bases outside the gene matches: 6. Germline V CDR1 and CDR2: SGHDT, YYEEEE. In the source study's methods: Estimation of nucleated cell counts relied on the amplification of reference gene primers. Assay used: immunoSEQ multiplex PCR; TCRdb lists only in-frame clones, some missing. From that table come the V and J calls and clone size; the DNA was used to work out D and trimming. The sample holds over 90,000 clones, roughly 87% seen once. The sequencing sample was made of peripheral blood. The chain combines TRBV5-6 with TRBJ2-5; TRBD2 matches at 15 bases. This receptor was identified in a man aged 50 or older with active COVID-19. This chain's CDR3 is CASSGGTSGGWETQYF. For the CDR3, the DNA is TGTGCCAGCAGCGGCGGGACTAGCGGGGGGTGGGAGACCCAGTACTTC.